Following are 29 T cell receptor beta chains from one sample sequenced in a study of blood T cell repertoires in COVID-19. The assay was immunoSEQ multiplex PCR, and TCRdb's table has in-frame clones only and misses some. The table lists 70,000 or so clones, about 82% of them singletons. Specimen: peripheral blood. These receptors were obtained from a human donor in a cohort sampled during active COVID-19.

The chain couples TRBV27 to TRBJ1-5; TRBD1 matches at 7 bases. The germline gives CDR1 MNHEY, CDR2 SMNVEV (reference sequence). The CDR3 loop spans 14 amino acids. The trim removed 5 bases at V and 7 bases at J, leaving 8 bases unmatched. The CDR3 reads CASSPGQERQPQHF. In nucleotides, the CDR3 is TGTGCCAGCAGTCCCGGACAGGAAAGACAGCCCCAGCATTTT.

There are a few counts of this clone. The chain uses TRBV19 and TRBJ2-7; D perhaps matches TRBD1 (5 bases). Trimming left V 3 bases short and J 2 bases short, with 11 bases between. This CDR3 is 14 amino acids long. Germline CDR1 LNHDA, CDR2 SQIVND (reference sequence). This CDR3 is CASSIDIGAYEQYF. The CDR3 DNA sequence: TGTGCCAGTAGTATCGATATAGGGGCCTACGAGCAGTACTTC.

The J gene is TRBJ2-5, the V gene TRBV7-3, with 7 bases aligning to TRBD1. Germline V gives CDR1 SGHTA, CDR2 FQGTGA. The CDR3 spans 15 residues. V shed 5 bases and J 4 bases; nucleotides not matched to a gene: 10. The CDR3 reads CASSAGQTGLETQYF. The CDR3 DNA reads as TGTGCCAGCAGCGCAGGCCAGACAGGGTTAGAGACCCAGTACTTC.

The chain employs TRBV19 and TRBJ1-5; a possible D gene is TRBD1 (6 bases). With 3 bases removed from V and 0 bases from J, the gap between germline ends came to 15 bases. Germline V gives CDR1 LNHDA, CDR2 SQIVND (reference sequence). The CDR3 totals 17 residues. DNA for the CDR3: TGTGCCAGTAGTATTACGGGCAGGGGCCATAGCAATCAGCCCCAGCATTTT. Translating gives CASSITGRGHSNQPQHF. Using reference TRBV19 and TRBJ1-5 for the parts outside the CDR3, the full variable domain is DGGITQSPKYLFRKEGQNVTLSCEQNLNHDAMYWYRQDPGQGLRLIYYSQIVNDFQKGDIAEGYSVSREKKESFPLTVTSAQKNPTAFYLCASSITGRGHSNQPQHFGDGTRLSIL.

The chain joins TRBV15 to TRBJ1-4, with a possible D match to TRBD1 (6 bases). The CDR3 is 14 amino acids. V was cut by 6 bases and J by 4 bases, with 12 bases left in between. Germline V CDR1 and CDR2: LNHNV, YYDKDF (reference sequence). The CDR3 loop is CATSQGGVNEKLFF. In DNA form, the CDR3 reads TGTGCCACCAGTCAAGGGGGGGTTAATGAAAAACTGTTTTTT. The full variable domain, with the rest looked up from reference TRBV15 and TRBJ1-4, is DAMVIQNPRYQVTQFGKPVTLSCSQTLNHNVMYWYQQKSSQAPKLLFHYYDKDFNNEADTPDNFQSRRPNTSFCFLDIRSPGLGDTAMYLCATSQGGVNEKLFFGSGTQLSVL.

The J gene is TRBJ2-7, the V gene TRBV6-5; D is unresolved. V lost 6 bases, J lost 0 bases, and 12 bases lay in between. Germline lookup yields CDR1 MNHEY and CDR2 SVGAGI. The CDR3 has 14 amino acids. CDR3 coding DNA: TGTGCCAGCAGACTTACCCCGGGCTCCTACGAGCAGTACTTC. Its translation is CASRLTPGSYEQYF.

In its sample, this clone was seen once. The chain joins TRBV5-4 to TRBJ2-7, with 8 positions matching TRBD2. This CDR3 contains 15 residues. V was pared by 2 bases and J by 5 bases, with 9 bases of the junction left unmatched. The germline V gene has CDR1 SGHNT and CDR2 YYREEE (reference sequence). The CDR3 bases are TGTGCCAGCAGCTTTGCCGGGACTAGGGGCCACGAGCAGTACTTC. Protein sequence: CASSFAGTRGHEQYF.

The chain couples TRBV28 to TRBJ1-1; 7 nucleotides match TRBD1. Germline CDR1 MDHEN, CDR2 SYDVKM. V lost 9 bases and J lost 8; bases outside the gene matches: 6. CDR3 size: 11 residues. The CDR3 region is CASTGVTEAFF. CDR3 bases: TGTGCCAGTACAGGGGTGACGGAAGCTTTCTTT.

V usage is TRBV29-1 and J usage is TRBJ2-7, with 9 nucleotides matching TRBD1. The V and J ends lost 4 bases and 4 bases, in that order; junction bases with no gene match: 5. Germline CDR1 SQVTM, CDR2 ANQGSEA. This CDR3 region has 13 residues. The CDR3 nucleotides are TGCAGCGTTGCGACCGGGACAGGGTACGAGCAGTACTTC. It is translated as CSVATGTGYEQYF.

V gene TRBV2 combines with J gene TRBJ2-7; TRBD2 agrees at 7 bases. V shed 6 bases, J shed 0 bases, and the junction held 5 bases outside the gene matches. CDR1 and CDR2 (germline): SNHLY, FYNNEI. CDR3 length: 14 amino acids. Here the CDR3 reads CASRGRVFSYEQYF. The DNA for the CDR3 is TGTGCCAGCAGGGGGAGGGTTTTCTCCTACGAGCAGTACTTC. Using reference TRBV2 and TRBJ2-7 for the parts outside the CDR3, the full variable domain is EPEVTQTPSHQVTQMGQEVILRCVPISNHLYFYWYRQILGQKVEFLVSFYNNEISEKSEIFDDQFSVERPDGSNFTLKIRSTKLEDSAMYFCASRGRVFSYEQYFGPGTRLTVT.

V is TRBV28 and J is TRBJ1-6; 8 bases map to TRBD1. Germline CDR1 reads MDHEN; CDR2 reads SYDVKM. The V gene end was trimmed by 7 bases and the J gene end by 10 bases; junction bases not matched to a gene: 18. The length of the CDR3 is 17 residues. In nucleotides, the CDR3 is TGTGCCAGCATTTTCCGGACAGGGATTCTTAGCGGCTCACCCCTCCACTTT. Amino acid sequence: CASIFRTGILSGSPLHF.

The J gene is TRBJ2-2, the V gene TRBV28, with 11 bases that match TRBD2. This CDR3 spans 16 amino acids. CDR1 is MDHEN, CDR2 SYDVKM, per germline. The V segment lost 3 bases and the J segment 6 bases; nucleotides outside the gene matches: 6. The CDR3 protein is CASSFPTLAGAGELFF. CDR3 sequence (DNA): TGTGCCAGCAGTTTCCCCACACTAGCGGGAGCCGGGGAGCTGTTTTTT.

V usage is TRBV30 and J usage is TRBJ2-3; TRBD2 matches at 9 bases. The CDR3 length is 15 residues. Germline assignment: CDR1 GTSNPN and CDR2 SVGIG (reference sequence). V dropped 1 base and J dropped 4; count of bases not matched to a gene: 6. The CDR3 sequence: CAWSDAGGLADTQYF. CDR3 coding DNA: TGTGCCTGGAGTGATGCGGGAGGGCTGGCAGATACGCAGTATTTT.

The rearrangement joins TRBV25-1 to TRBJ2-2; D possibly corresponds to TRBD1 (5 bases). Trimming shortened V by 0 bases and J by 10 bases, and 9 bases separated the two germline ends. CDR1 and CDR2 (germline): MGHDK, SYGVNS. CDR3 length equals 13 residues. The CDR3 sequence: CASSEYAGMELFF. The CDR3 nucleotides are TGTGCCAGCAGTGAATACGCAGGGATGGAGCTGTTTTTT.

The chain has TRBV6-1 and TRBJ1-3; D ambiguous. V was cut by 1 base and J by 0 bases, with 10 bases left in between. CDR1 and CDR2 from the germline V gene are MNHNS and SASEGT. This CDR3 spans 16 amino acids. The DNA of the CDR3 is TGTGCCAGCAGTGAAGGGGCGGGCCGCTCTGGAAACACCATATATTTT. This codes for CASSEGAGRSGNTIYF.

The chain joins TRBV7-8 to TRBJ2-1; D possibly corresponds to TRBD2 (6 bases). The V gene's germline CDR1 is SGHVS and CDR2 FQNEAQ. CDR3 length: 14 residues. V lost 4 bases to trimming and J lost 8 bases, with 15 bases between them. The CDR3 nucleotides are TGTGCCAGCAGCTGGGGATCGGGGAGGTATGAGCAGTTCTTC. This sequence encodes CASSWGSGRYEQFF.

This clone was observed a few times. This chain links TRBV11-3 with TRBJ2-2, with D uncertain. CDR3 length: 14 residues. Looked up from germline, CDR1 is SGHNT and CDR2 is YENEEA. V shed 1 base and J shed 0 bases, with 3 bases lying between them. In nucleotides, the CDR3 is TGTGCCAGCAGCTTAGGCGCGAACACCGGGGAGCTGTTTTTT. Its translation is CASSLGANTGELFF.

V usage is TRBV4-3 and J usage is TRBJ1-6; possible D gene TRBD1, 5 bases. Deletions cut 1 base from V and 0 bases from J, with 10 bases between. CDR3 length: 17 amino acids. Germline V gene sequence: CDR1 LGHNA, CDR2 YSLEER. CDR3 amino acids: CASSQGTPSSYNSPLHF. As DNA, the CDR3 is TGCGCCAGCAGCCAAGGGACACCGAGCTCCTATAATTCACCCCTCCACTTT.

This sequence joins TRBV2 and TRBJ2-4; 7 bases are a match to TRBD1. Unmatched junction bases numbered 5, after V lost 8 bases and J lost 1 base. CDR1 and CDR2 from the germline V gene are SNHLY and FYNNEI. The CDR3 sequence is 14 residues long. The chain's CDR3 is CASSPDRAKNIQYF. CDR3 sequence (DNA): TGTGCCAGCTCTCCGGACAGGGCCAAAAACATTCAGTACTTC.

V usage is TRBV10-3 and J usage is TRBJ1-2; weak D call: TRBD1 (6 bases). Germline CDR1 and CDR2: ENHRY and SYGVKD. The CDR3 extends over 15 amino acids. Trimming removed 0 bases from V and 4 bases from J, with 12 bases in between. The CDR3 sequence: CAISESGGQGYGYTF. The CDR3 region has the DNA TGTGCCATCAGTGAGTCCGGGGGGCAGGGCTATGGCTACACCTTC.

This chain connects TRBV7-3 to TRBJ2-2; the D gene is possibly TRBD2 (6 bases). The germline gives CDR1 SGHTA, CDR2 FQGTGA. The CDR3 totals 14 residues. Trimming took 5 bases from V and 4 from J, leaving 11 bases between them. CDR3 sequence reads: CASSVVGGTGELFF. CDR3 bases: TGTGCCAGCAGCGTCGTGGGGGGCACCGGGGAGCTGTTTTTT. The full variable domain, completed using reference TRBV7-3 and TRBJ2-2, is GAGVSQTPSNKVTEKGKYVELRCDPISGHTALYWYRQSLGQGPEFLIYFQGTGAADDSGLPNDRFFAVRPEGSVSTLKIQRTERGDSAVYLCASSVVGGTGELFFGEGSRLTVL.

The genes are TRBV29-1 and TRBJ1-3; D perhaps matches TRBD1 (5 bases). From germline, CDR1 is SQVTM and CDR2 ANQGSEA. This CDR3 contains 13 residues. The V end lost 7 bases, the J end lost 3 bases, and 13 bases lay between the germline ends. The CDR3 loop reads CSARPTVGNTIYF. CDR3 DNA: TGCAGCGCTCGGCCGACAGTTGGAAACACCATATATTTT.

The chain links TRBV5-4 to TRBJ1-4, with 12 bases aligning to TRBD1. This CDR3 comprises 15 residues. Unmatched junction bases numbered 8, after V lost 3 bases and J lost 11 bases. The germline CDR1 and CDR2 sequences are SGHNT and YYREEE (reference sequence). The CDR3 protein is CASSYAGTGGDKLFF. CDR3 sequence (DNA): TGTGCCAGCAGCTACGCCGGGACAGGGGGCGACAAACTGTTTTTT.

V gene TRBV27 combines with J gene TRBJ2-7, with TRBD2 identical over 9 bases. The CDR3 is 14 residues long. Germline values: CDR1 MNHEY, CDR2 SMNVEV (reference sequence). Germline trimming cut 0 bases from V and 6 bases from J; bases unmatched to any gene: 3. The CDR3 coding sequence is TGTGCCAGCAGTTTATCTCTAGCGGGACGCGAGCAGTACTTC. Translation: CASSLSLAGREQYF.

The chain has TRBV6-2 or TRBV6-3 and TRBJ2-4, with 10 bases that match TRBD1. The V segment lost 5 bases and the J segment 6 bases; nucleotides outside the gene matches: 7. The germline V gene has CDR1 MNHEY and CDR2 SVGEGT. The CDR3 loop spans 15 amino acids. CDR3 sequence reads: CASSTGTGAGNIQYF. In nucleotides, the CDR3 is TGTGCCAGCAGTACCGGGACAGGGGCTGGAAACATTCAGTACTTC.

V is TRBV30 and J is TRBJ2-5, with 7 nucleotides matching TRBD2. Losses at the gene ends were 0 bases for V and 2 bases for J; bases not matched to a gene: 9. The CDR3 extends over 16 amino acids. Germline CDR1 is GTSNPN and CDR2 is SVGIG (reference sequence). CDR3 nucleotide sequence: TGTGCCTGGAGTGTACCGGCCCCCGGGGGGCAAGAGACCCAGTACTTC. It encodes CAWSVPAPGGQETQYF.

The CDR3: CASSSQGTYEQYF. In DNA, the CDR3 is TGTGCCAGCAGTTCTCAGGGGACCTACGAGCAGTACTTC. The chain recombines TRBV28 with TRBJ2-7, with D tentatively TRBD1 (6 bases). Trimming removed 4 bases at V and 2 bases at J, with 9 bases between. CDR3 length: 13 amino acids. Germline V gene lookup returns CDR1 MDHEN and CDR2 SYDVKM.

This sequence joins TRBV29-1 and TRBJ2-1; 10 nucleotides match TRBD2. Trimming removed 4 bases from V and 5 bases from J; junction bases left unmatched: 17. CDR1 and CDR2 from the germline V gene are SQVTM and ANQGSEA. The CDR3 sequence is 18 residues long. CDR3: CSVVREASGRGSDNEQFF. CDR3 nucleotides: TGCAGCGTTGTTAGAGAGGCTAGCGGGAGAGGTAGCGACAATGAGCAGTTCTTC.

This chain links TRBV7-2 with TRBJ2-2, with a possible D match to TRBD2 (6 bases). The germline gives CDR1 SGHTA, CDR2 FQGNSA. This CDR3 is built from 17 residues. V gave up 4 bases and J gave up 1 base, with 16 bases separating them. CDR3 loop: CASSSTSPVVNTGELFF. In nucleotides, the CDR3 is TGTGCCAGCAGCTCGACTAGTCCTGTGGTGAACACCGGGGAGCTGTTTTTT.